Listed here are 31 T cell receptor beta chains from one sample, sequenced in a study of shared clonotypes between healthy human individuals. Profiled with immunoSEQ multiplex PCR; TCRdb holds only in-frame clones, not every one. The profile shows roughly 2.2 million clones, roughly 93% of them singletons. The material sequenced was naive CD4+ T cells from PBMCs. This sample's subset: CD45RA+ positively selected. The receptors shown here come from a man between 18 and 29 years old in good health. Some clones in this sample may be carry-over from other donors' samples.

This clone has more than one count but fewer than ten. V and J are TRBV29-1 and TRBJ2-2; 9 bases line up with TRBD2. The ends lost 5 bases at V and 7 bases at J; junction bases unmatched: 5. This CDR3 is built from 13 residues. CDR1 is SQVTM and CDR2 is ANQGSEA in the germline V gene. The CDR3 DNA reads as TGCAGCGTTCGGGAACTAGCGGGCGGGGAGCTGTTTTTT. Translated: CSVRELAGGELFF.

The CDR3 here is CASSGGSEAFF. In DNA form, the CDR3 reads TGTGCCAGCAGCGGGGGATCAGAAGCTTTCTTT. This rearrangement joins TRBV6-5 to TRBJ1-1; D perhaps matches TRBD1 (5 bases). The CDR3 is made up of 11 amino acids. The germline V gene encodes CDR1 MNHEY and CDR2 SVGAGI. Trimming removed 6 bases at V and 8 bases at J, with 10 bases between.

V gene TRBV19 combines with J gene TRBJ2-5; 8 positions match TRBD1. This CDR3 comprises 14 residues. V was pared by 6 bases and J by 1 base, with 4 bases of the junction left unmatched. Per the germline V gene, CDR1 is LNHDA and CDR2 is SQIVND (reference sequence). DNA of the CDR3: TGTGCCAGTAGGCTGACAGGGGCCCAAGAGACCCAGTACTTC. Translation gives CASRLTGAQETQYF.

The chain employs TRBV5-1 and TRBJ2-1, with D perhaps TRBD2 (6 bases). V shed 4 bases and J shed 3 bases, with 17 bases lying between them. The CDR3 sequence is 16 residues long. Germline values: CDR1 SGHRS, CDR2 YFSETQ. The CDR3 region has the DNA TGCGCCAGCAGCCCGGAGGGCCTAGCGAGCTACAATGAGCAGTTCTTC. Protein sequence: CASSPEGLASYNEQFF.

The chain carries TRBV19 and TRBJ2-1; 8 nucleotides agree with TRBD1. This CDR3 contains 11 residues. The junction had 8 bases not matched to a gene; V was cut back by 8 bases and J by 14 bases. The germline V gene has CDR1 LNHDA and CDR2 SQIVND (reference sequence). The CDR3: CASRLGTGKFF. Here the CDR3 DNA reads TGTGCCAGTCGGTTAGGGACAGGAAAGTTCTTC.

This clone was recorded once. J is TRBJ1-1 and V is TRBV5-6, with D unresolved. The CDR3 covers 15 residues. The V and J ends lost 1 base and 4 bases respectively, with 14 bases between them. The germline V gene has CDR1 SGHDT and CDR2 YYEEEE. CDR3: CASSLRPTMGTEAFF. The CDR3 coding sequence is TGTGCCAGCAGCTTGCGTCCAACGATGGGCACTGAAGCTTTCTTT.

This clone was observed once. The chain uses TRBV25-1 and TRBJ1-1, with D unresolved. Germline V gene data show CDR1 as MGHDK and CDR2 as SYGVNS. The CDR3 length is 13 residues. With 1 base removed from V and 5 bases from J, the gap between germline ends came to 8 bases. The CDR3 region has the DNA TGTGCCAGCAGTGAATTGTGGGGAACTGAAGCTTTCTTT. Its protein product is CASSELWGTEAFF.

V usage is TRBV2 and J usage is TRBJ2-1; 7 bases align to TRBD1. Losses at the gene ends were 6 bases for V and 3 bases for J; bases not matched to a gene: 8. Germline V gene data show CDR1 as SNHLY and CDR2 as FYNNEI. This CDR3 has 15 amino acids. The CDR3 bases are TGTGCCAGCAGCGTGGGACAGCTCGGCTACAATGAGCAGTTCTTC. Translation gives CASSVGQLGYNEQFF.

This chain uses TRBV10-1 with TRBJ2-1; TRBD2 matches at 7 bases. The J segment lost 10 bases and the V segment lost 6 bases, leaving 9 bases of the junction unmatched. Looked up from germline, CDR1 is WNHNN and CDR2 is SYGVQD (reference sequence). This CDR3 region has 13 residues. CDR3 in DNA: TGCGCCAGCAGAGCCAACGGGGGGAAGGAGCAGTTCTTC. It specifies CASRANGGKEQFF.

As regards this clone: The same CDR3 arises from other DNA sequences in this sample as well. V gene TRBV7-9 combines with J gene TRBJ2-2; D remains ambiguous. The germline V gene encodes CDR1 SEHNR and CDR2 FQNEAQ (reference sequence). CDR3 length: 15 amino acids. V was shortened by 0 bases and J by 0 bases, with 5 bases between the two germline ends. CDR3 residues: CASSLAAANTGELFF. The CDR3 DNA reads as TGTGCCAGCAGCTTAGCTGCAGCGAACACCGGGGAGCTGTTTTTT.

The gene calls are TRBV6-1 and TRBJ1-1, with 7 nucleotides matching TRBD1. In germline, CDR1 is MNHNS, CDR2 SASEGT. V lost 2 bases, J lost 6 bases, and 9 bases stayed unmatched. The CDR3 has 15 residues. CDR3 sequence reads: CASSEMTGMWSEAFF. The CDR3 bases are TGTGCCAGCAGTGAAATGACAGGGATGTGGTCTGAAGCTTTCTTT.

The rearrangement uses TRBV27 and TRBJ2-6; no clear D gene. CDR3 length equals 14 residues. Germline lookup yields CDR1 MNHEY and CDR2 SMNVEV (reference sequence). V was shortened by 7 bases and J by 4 bases, with 11 bases between the two germline ends. The CDR3 region has the DNA TGTGCCAGCACCCGGTTTGCGGGGGCCAACGTCCTGACTTTC. Translating it yields CASTRFAGANVLTF.

V is TRBV5-4 and J is TRBJ2-7; TRBD1 agrees at 7 bases. Trimming removed 4 bases from V and 5 bases from J; junction bases left unmatched: 12. Germline V CDR1 and CDR2: SGHNT, YYREEE (reference sequence). This CDR3 is 15 amino acids long. In nucleotides, the CDR3 is TGTGCCAGCAGCGTGGGACAGTCGTCAGTCAACGAGCAGTACTTC. Its protein product is CASSVGQSSVNEQYF.

This clone has a single count. V is TRBV4-1 and J is TRBJ2-7; D gene uncertain. The CDR3 is made up of 17 amino acids. Germline CDR1 reads MGHRA; CDR2 reads YSYEKL. Trimming left V 4 bases short and J 6 bases short, with 25 bases between. CDR3 in DNA: TGCGCCAGCAGCCCCACTCCCGAGGCTCCGGTACTTGGCGAGCAGTACTTC. Translating gives CASSPTPEAPVLGEQYF.

The chain is built from TRBV6-5 and TRBJ1-2; D perhaps matches TRBD1 (5 bases). The CDR3 covers 14 residues. Germline CDR1 is MNHEY and CDR2 is SVGAGI. V lost 7 bases, J lost 4 bases, and 16 bases lay in between. Here the CDR3 DNA reads TGTGCCAGCACCCCCCGGGCTGGGGGCTATGGCTACACCTTC. It is translated as CASTPRAGGYGYTF.

The V call is TRBV18, the J call TRBJ2-3; 7 bases match TRBD1. From germline, CDR1 is KGHSH and CDR2 LQKENI. This CDR3 has 15 residues. After removal of 4 bases from V and 1 base from J, the junction contained 5 bases not matched to a gene. The CDR3 bases are TGTGCCAGCTCACGACAGGGTCGCGGCACAGATACGCAGTATTTT. Translating it yields CASSRQGRGTDTQYF.

This clone came up once. The V and J genes are TRBV5-5 and TRBJ1-2; D gene ambiguous. Trimming shortened V by 0 bases and J by 2 bases, and 8 bases separated the two germline ends. This CDR3 has 14 residues. CDR1 is SGHKS, CDR2 YYEKEE, per germline (reference sequence). The CDR3 region is CASSLDPPNYGYTF. CDR3 sequence (DNA): TGTGCCAGCAGCTTGGATCCCCCCAACTATGGCTACACCTTC.

This clone was counted once. V is TRBV4-2 and J is TRBJ1-4; TRBD1 aligns across 7 bases. The CDR3 runs to 17 residues. CDR1 LGHNA and CDR2 YNFKEQ come from the germline V gene. The V gene end was trimmed by 0 bases and the J gene end by 6 bases; junction bases not matched to a gene: 10. This CDR3 is CASSQEGTGAKDEKLFF. Written as DNA, the CDR3 is TGTGCCAGCAGCCAAGAGGGAACAGGGGCGAAAGATGAAAAACTGTTTTTT.

This chain joins TRBV5-8 and TRBJ1-3; D perhaps matches TRBD1 (6 bases). The CDR3 runs 16 residues. CDR1 is SGHTS and CDR2 is YDEGEE in the germline V gene. The V end lost 1 base, the J end lost 0 bases, and 11 bases lay between the germline ends. The CDR3 loop reads CASSLIGGHSGNTIYF. DNA for the CDR3: TGTGCCAGCAGCTTGATCGGGGGGCACTCTGGAAACACCATATATTTT.

The chain combines TRBV2 with TRBJ2-7; 11 bases match TRBD2. The CDR3 contains 16 residues. J gave up 0 bases and V 8 bases, and 9 bases lay outside the gene matches. The germline CDR1 and CDR2 sequences are SNHLY and FYNNEI. In DNA, the CDR3 is TGTGCCAGCTCCCGGGCTAGCGGGAGGACCTCCTACGAGCAGTACTTC. This gives the protein CASSRASGRTSYEQYF.

The rearrangement joins TRBV5-1 to TRBJ2-5, with D uncertain. From germline, CDR1 is SGHRS and CDR2 YFSETQ. This CDR3 comprises 14 residues. V was cut by 4 bases and J by 3 bases, with 13 bases left in between. The CDR3 loop is CASSRTTSKETQYF. CDR3 in DNA: TGCGCCAGCAGCCGTACTACCTCTAAAGAGACCCAGTACTTC. Full variable domain (outside the CDR3, taken from reference TRBV5-1 and TRBJ2-5): KAGVTQTPRYLIKTRGQQVTLSCSPISGHRSVSWYQQTPGQGLQFLFEYFSETQRNKGNFPGRFSGRQFSNSRSEMNVSTLELGDSALYLCASSRTTSKETQYFGPGTRLLVL.

This chain connects TRBV10-2 to TRBJ2-3, with D unresolved. This CDR3 comprises 13 residues. Per the germline V gene, CDR1 is WSHSY and CDR2 is SAAADI. Trimming took 2 bases from V and 4 from J, leaving 7 bases between them. In DNA, the CDR3 is TGCGCCAGCAGTGAGATCACCCCAGATACGCAGTATTTT. Its translation is CASSEITPDTQYF.

This CDR3 is CASSQSPGTPKNYGYTF. The DNA for the CDR3 is TGCGCCAGCAGCCAGTCCCCCGGGACACCTAAGAACTATGGCTACACCTTC. The chain employs TRBV4-3 and TRBJ1-2, with a tentative D call TRBD1 (6 bases). This CDR3 is 17 amino acids long. Germline V gene sequence: CDR1 LGHNA, CDR2 YSLEER. Trimming stripped 3 bases from V and 2 bases from J, with 19 bases between.

The V gene is TRBV30, the J gene TRBJ1-5; D is unresolved. The CDR3 loop spans 17 amino acids. V was pared by 3 bases and J by 4 bases, with 22 bases between. Germline V gene lookup returns CDR1 GTSNPN and CDR2 SVGIG (reference sequence). The CDR3 DNA follows: TGTGCCTGGAGCGCGGGTCTTAGGGCAGCGTCGAATCAGCCCCAGCATTTT. Residues: CAWSAGLRAASNQPQHF.

The chain combines TRBV10-3 with TRBJ2-7; D uncertain. V dropped 3 bases and J dropped 0 bases, with 12 bases sitting between them. Per germline, CDR1 ENHRY and CDR2 SYGVKD. There are 15 residues in the CDR3. The CDR3 loop reads CAISDERASSYEQYF. CDR3 sequence (DNA): TGTGCCATCAGTGATGAGCGCGCCAGCTCCTACGAGCAGTACTTC.

A word on this clone: The sample contains more than one DNA sequence encoding this CDR3. This chain links TRBV5-1 with TRBJ1-1, with a weak D call TRBD1 (6 bases). From germline, CDR1 is SGHRS and CDR2 YFSETQ. The CDR3 length is 14 residues. V was trimmed by 4 bases and J by 4 bases, leaving 14 bases between them. The CDR3 reads CASSLQGVGTEAFF. The CDR3 DNA reads TGCGCCAGCAGCCTACAGGGAGTGGGCACTGAAGCTTTCTTT.

The chain is built from TRBV6-5 and TRBJ2-1, with 12 nucleotides matching TRBD1. Germline V gene sequence: CDR1 MNHEY, CDR2 SVGAGI. This CDR3 contains 15 residues. Trimming removed 2 bases from V and 8 bases from J; junction bases left unmatched: 4. The CDR3 spells CASSYGTGGLDEQFF. The CDR3 nucleotides read TGTGCCAGCAGTTACGGGACAGGGGGCTTGGATGAGCAGTTCTTC.

The chain is built from TRBV7-9 and TRBJ2-2; D perhaps matches TRBD2 (6 bases). V shed 5 bases and J shed 2 bases, with 12 bases lying between them. This CDR3 has 15 residues. The germline V gene encodes CDR1 SEHNR and CDR2 FQNEAQ (reference sequence). The CDR3: CASSISGFNTGELFF. The CDR3 DNA follows: TGTGCCAGCAGCATTAGCGGATTTAACACCGGGGAGCTGTTTTTT.

This chain connects TRBV4-1 to TRBJ2-7; D is undetermined. This CDR3 is 15 amino acids long. Trimming took 1 base from V and 0 from J, leaving 10 bases between them. From germline, CDR1 is MGHRA and CDR2 YSYEKL. The CDR3 bases are TGCGCCAGCAGCCAAGGGGAAGCGTCCTCCTACGAGCAGTACTTC. Its protein is CASSQGEASSYEQYF.

The rearrangement links TRBV25-1 to TRBJ2-5, with TRBD2 identical over 12 bases. V lost 1 base and J lost 5; bases outside the gene matches: 2. Germline V gene lookup returns CDR1 MGHDK and CDR2 SYGVNS. CDR3 length: 15 residues. The CDR3 is CASSESLAGGETQYF. For the CDR3, the DNA is TGTGCCAGCAGTGAATCTCTAGCGGGAGGGGAGACCCAGTACTTC.

V is TRBV5-1 and J is TRBJ2-5; D is uncertain. The CDR3 is made up of 11 amino acids. The germline V gene has CDR1 SGHRS and CDR2 YFSETQ. V dropped 2 bases and J dropped 5 bases, with 4 bases sitting between them. CDR3 loop: CASSFYETQYF. As DNA, the CDR3 is TGCGCCAGCAGCTTCTATGAGACCCAGTACTTC.